The T cell receptor beta chain under discussion was sequenced for a study of T cells after yellow fever vaccination. Study in general: The fractions with low cell numbers were processed using SMART-Seq v4 Ultra Low Input.

Regarding this clonotype: Its antigen is not identified.

As TCR cDNA was made by 5'RACE template switching, a universal primer site and UMIs were added. TCRdb independently ran MiXCR on the 5' RACE reads; one entry per CDR3 protein. Of hundreds of thousands of distinct CDR3 sequences in the sample, approximately 12% were seen once. The study, taken as a whole, reports: In FACS-sorted repertoires, abundant clonotypes from the bulk population could appear as contaminants. Boosting was followed by the reappearance of most primary-vaccination clones (approximately 95% CD4, under 90% CD8).

The sequencing used PBMCs, collected on the day of the yellow fever booster vaccination. This clonotype was obtained from a man aged 30 to 45 who received the YFV17D yellow fever vaccine.

The CDR3 bases are TGCGCCAGCAGTCAAAAATATACGCAGTATTTT. This codes for CASSQKYTQYF. The chain combines TRBV23-1 with TRBJ2-3, with D unresolved. TRBV23-1 is an ORF; its function is uncertain. V was trimmed by 2 bases and J by 7 bases, leaving 4 bases between them. This CDR3 is built from 11 residues.